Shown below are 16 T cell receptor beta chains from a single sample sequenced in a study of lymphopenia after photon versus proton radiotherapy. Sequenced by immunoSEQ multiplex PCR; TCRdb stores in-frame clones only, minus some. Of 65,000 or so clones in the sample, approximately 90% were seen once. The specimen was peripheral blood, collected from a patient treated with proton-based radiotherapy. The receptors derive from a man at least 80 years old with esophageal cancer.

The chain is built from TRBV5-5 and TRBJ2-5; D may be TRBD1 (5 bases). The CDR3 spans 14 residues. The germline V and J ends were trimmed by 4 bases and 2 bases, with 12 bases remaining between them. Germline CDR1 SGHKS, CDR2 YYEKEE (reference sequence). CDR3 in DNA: TGTGCCAGCAGCCCCCGGGCAGGGCAAGAGACCCAGTACTTC. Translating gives CASSPRAGQETQYF.

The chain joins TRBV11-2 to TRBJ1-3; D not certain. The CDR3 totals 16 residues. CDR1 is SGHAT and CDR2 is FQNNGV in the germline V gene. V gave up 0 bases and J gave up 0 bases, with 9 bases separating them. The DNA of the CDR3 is TGTGCCAGCAGCTTAGATCCGGGATACTCTGGAAACACCATATATTTT. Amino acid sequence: CASSLDPGYSGNTIYF. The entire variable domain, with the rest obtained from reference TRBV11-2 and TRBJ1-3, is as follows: EAGVAQSPRYKIIEKRQSVAFWCNPISGHATLYWYQQILGQGPKLLIQFQNNGVVDDSQLPKDRFSAERLKGVDSTLKIQPAKLEDSAVYLCASSLDPGYSGNTIYFGEGSWLTVV.

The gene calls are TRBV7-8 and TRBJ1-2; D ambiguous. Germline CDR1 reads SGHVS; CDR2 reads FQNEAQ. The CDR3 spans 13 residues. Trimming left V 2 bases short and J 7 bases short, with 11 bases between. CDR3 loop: CASSLTGWGGYTF. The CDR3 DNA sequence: TGTGCCAGCAGCTTAACGGGTTGGGGTGGCTACACCTTC.

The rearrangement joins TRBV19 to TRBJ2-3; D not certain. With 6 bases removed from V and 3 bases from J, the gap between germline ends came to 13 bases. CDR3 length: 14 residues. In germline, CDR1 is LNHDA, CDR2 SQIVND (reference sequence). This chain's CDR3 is CASRSQAATDTQYF. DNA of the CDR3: TGTGCCAGTAGGAGCCAGGCGGCGACAGATACGCAGTATTTT.

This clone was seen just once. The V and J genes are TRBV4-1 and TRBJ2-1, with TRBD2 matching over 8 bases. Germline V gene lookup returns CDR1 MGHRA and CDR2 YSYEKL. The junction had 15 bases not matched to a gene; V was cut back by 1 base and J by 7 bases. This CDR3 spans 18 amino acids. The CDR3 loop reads CASSQATRMRGERNEQFF. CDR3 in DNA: TGCGCCAGCAGCCAAGCCACTCGTATGCGGGGGGAACGGAATGAGCAGTTCTTC.

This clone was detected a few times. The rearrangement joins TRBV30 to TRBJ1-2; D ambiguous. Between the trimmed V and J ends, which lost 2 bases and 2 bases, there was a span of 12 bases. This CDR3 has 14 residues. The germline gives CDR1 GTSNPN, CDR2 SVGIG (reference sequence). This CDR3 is CAWSPRGRNYGYTF. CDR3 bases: TGTGCCTGGAGTCCCCGAGGACGAAACTATGGCTACACCTTC. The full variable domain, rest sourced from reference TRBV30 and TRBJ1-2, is SQTIHQWPATLVQPVGSPLSLECTVEGTSNPNLYWYRQAAGRGLQLLFYSVGIGQISSEVPQNLSASRPQDRQFILSSKKLLLSDSGFYLCAWSPRGRNYGYTFGSGTRLTVV.

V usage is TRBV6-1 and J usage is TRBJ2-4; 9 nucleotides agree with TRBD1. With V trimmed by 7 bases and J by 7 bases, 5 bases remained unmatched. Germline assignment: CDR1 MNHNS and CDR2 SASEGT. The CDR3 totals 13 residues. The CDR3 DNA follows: TGTGCCAGCATACAGGGGGCTATGAACATTCAGTACTTC. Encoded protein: CASIQGAMNIQYF.

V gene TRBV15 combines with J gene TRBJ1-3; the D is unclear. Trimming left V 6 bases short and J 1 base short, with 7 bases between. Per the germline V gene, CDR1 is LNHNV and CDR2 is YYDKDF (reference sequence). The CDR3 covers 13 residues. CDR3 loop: CATRRISGNTIYF. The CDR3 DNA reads TGTGCCACCAGACGAATATCTGGAAACACCATATATTTT. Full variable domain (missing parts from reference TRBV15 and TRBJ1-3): DAMVIQNPRYQVTQFGKPVTLSCSQTLNHNVMYWYQQKSSQAPKLLFHYYDKDFNNEADTPDNFQSRRPNTSFCFLDIRSPGLGDTAMYLCATRRISGNTIYFGEGSWLTVV.

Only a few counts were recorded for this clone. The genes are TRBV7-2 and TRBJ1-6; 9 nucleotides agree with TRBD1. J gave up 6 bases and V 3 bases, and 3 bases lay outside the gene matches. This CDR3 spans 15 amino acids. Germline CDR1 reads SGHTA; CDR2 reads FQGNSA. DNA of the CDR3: TGTGCCAGCAGCTTCCGGGACAGGGTTAATTCACCCCTCCACTTT. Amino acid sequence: CASSFRDRVNSPLHF. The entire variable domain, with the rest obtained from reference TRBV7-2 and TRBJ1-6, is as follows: GAGVSQSPSNKVTEKGKDVELRCDPISGHTALYWYRQSLGQGLEFLIYFQGNSAPDKSGLPSDRFSAERTGGSVSTLTIQRTQQEDSAVYLCASSFRDRVNSPLHFGNGTRLTVT.

This CDR3 reads CASMVDTSPNEQFF. Written as DNA, the CDR3 is TGTGCCAGCATGGTGGATACATCACCCAATGAGCAGTTCTTC. The chain couples TRBV2 to TRBJ2-1; D gene ambiguous. The CDR3 runs 14 residues. Looked up from germline, CDR1 is SNHLY and CDR2 is FYNNEI. Trimming pared 7 bases from V and 6 bases from J, leaving 16 bases between.

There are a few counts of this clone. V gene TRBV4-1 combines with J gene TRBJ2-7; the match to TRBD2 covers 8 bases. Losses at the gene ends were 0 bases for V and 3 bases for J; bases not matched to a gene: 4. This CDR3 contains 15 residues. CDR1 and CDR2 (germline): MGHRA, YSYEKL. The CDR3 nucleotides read TGCGCCAGCAGCCAAGAAGACGGGAGGGTCTACGAGCAGTACTTC. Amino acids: CASSQEDGRVYEQYF.

CDR3: CASSLGPLTDTQYF. CDR3 coding DNA: TGTGCCAGCAGCTTAGGTCCCCTCACAGATACGCAGTATTTT. The chain carries TRBV7-2 and TRBJ2-3; D call uncertain. This CDR3 is 14 amino acids long. Germline V gene lookup returns CDR1 SGHTA and CDR2 FQGNSA. The ends were cut back, 1 base at V and 2 bases at J, with 7 bases in the middle.

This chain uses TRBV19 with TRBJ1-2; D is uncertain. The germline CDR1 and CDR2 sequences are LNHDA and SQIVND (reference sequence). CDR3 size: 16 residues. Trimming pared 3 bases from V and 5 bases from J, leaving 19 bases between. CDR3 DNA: TGTGCCAGTAGTATCGTGGGGAAGAGGGTGGTATATGGCTACACCTTC. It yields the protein CASSIVGKRVVYGYTF.

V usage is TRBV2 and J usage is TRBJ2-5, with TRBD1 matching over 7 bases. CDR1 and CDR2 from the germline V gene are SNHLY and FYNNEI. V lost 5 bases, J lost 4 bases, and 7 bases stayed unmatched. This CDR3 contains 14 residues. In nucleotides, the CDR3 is TGTGCCAGCAGTTACAGGGGTTTTTTAGAGACCCAGTACTTC. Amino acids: CASSYRGFLETQYF. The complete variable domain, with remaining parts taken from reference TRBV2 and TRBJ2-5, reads EPEVTQTPSHQVTQMGQEVILRCVPISNHLYFYWYRQILGQKVEFLVSFYNNEISEKSEIFDDQFSVERPDGSNFTLKIRSTKLEDSAMYFCASSYRGFLETQYFGPGTRLLVL.

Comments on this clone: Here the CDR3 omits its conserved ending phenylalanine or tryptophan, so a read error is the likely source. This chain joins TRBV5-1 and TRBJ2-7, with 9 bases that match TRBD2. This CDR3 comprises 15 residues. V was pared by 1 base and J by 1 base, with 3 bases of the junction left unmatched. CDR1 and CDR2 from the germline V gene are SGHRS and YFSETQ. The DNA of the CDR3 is TGCGCCAGCAGCTTGCTAGCGGGGACTTCCTACGAGCAGTACCTC. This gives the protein CASSLLAGTSYEQYL.

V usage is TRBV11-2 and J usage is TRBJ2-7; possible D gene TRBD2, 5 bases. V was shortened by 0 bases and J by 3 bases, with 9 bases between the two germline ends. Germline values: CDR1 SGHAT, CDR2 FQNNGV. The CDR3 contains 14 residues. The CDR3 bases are TGTGCCAGCAGCTTAGATAGCGCGATCTACGAGCAGTACTTC. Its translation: CASSLDSAIYEQYF.